A single sample gave rise to the 3 T cell receptor beta chains below, sequenced in a study of T cell responses to AZD1222 COVID-19 vaccine. TCRdb's copy holds only in-frame clones and misses some; the assay was immunoSEQ multiplex PCR. Of approximately 140,000 clones in the sample, roughly nine tenths are singletons; the top ten hold more than 2.5%. Sequences were derived from peripheral blood, sampled on day 0 of AZD1222 vaccination. The origin of the receptors is an adult in good health.

The J gene is TRBJ2-7, the V gene TRBV7-2, with 7 bases that match TRBD2. The ends lost 3 bases at V and 0 bases at J; junction bases unmatched: 5. Germline-derived CDR1 and CDR2 are SGHTA and FQGNSA. The CDR3 is made up of 15 amino acids. CDR3 DNA: TGTGCCAGCAGCTTGAGCGGGGTCAGCTCCTACGAGCAGTACTTC. Its protein is CASSLSGVSSYEQYF.

In its sample, this clone was seen a few times. The chain couples TRBV13 to TRBJ2-7; D unclear. Trimming pared 5 bases from V and 0 bases from J, leaving 8 bases between. There are 13 residues in the CDR3. Germline V lookup: CDR1 PRHDT, CDR2 FYEKMQ (reference sequence). This CDR3 is CASSPRSSYEQYF. The CDR3 bases are TGTGCCAGCAGCCCGAGGAGCTCCTACGAGCAGTACTTC.

This chain joins TRBV24-1 and TRBJ2-1; D is perhaps TRBD2 (6 bases). This CDR3 is built from 16 residues. CDR1 KGHDR and CDR2 SFDVKD come from the germline V gene. V dropped 2 bases and J dropped 1 base, with 11 bases sitting between them. The CDR3 DNA is TGTGCCACCAGTGATTCACTAGCAGGTTCCTACAATGAGCAGTTCTTC. This gives the protein CATSDSLAGSYNEQFF.